This T cell receptor (beta chain) emerged from a study of T cells in Graves' hyperthyroidism and ophthalmopathy. A remark on this clonotype: Its cognate antigen is unknown.

Findings of the study overall: Among clonotypes expanded in thyroid above 0.001, most were also found in blood. Separation of ophthalmopathy from stable hyperthyroidism was achieved by a 13 V-J model.

Researchers amplified the TCR beta CDR3 regions from RNA transcripts. The HTBI primer set served for first-round RT-PCR of the TCR CDR3. TCRdb processed the multiplex PCR reads anew with MiXCR; each CDR3 protein has one entry. The sample has 350,000 to 400,000 distinct CDR3 sequences; about 20% are singletons. Researchers defined stable Graves' hyperthyroidism as no ophthalmopathy progression within 18 months. The sequencing sample was made of blood. The clonotype comes from a woman between 18 and 30 years old with Graves' hyperthyroidism.

CDR3 nucleotides: TGTGCCAGCAGTTACTCTCAGGGCATCGAAAACTATGGCTACACCTTC. This translates into CASSYSQGIENYGYTF. The chain joins TRBV6-5 to TRBJ1-2; D perhaps matches TRBD1 (5 bases). CDR1 is MNHEY and CDR2 is SVGAGI in the germline V gene. V was pared by 0 bases and J by 2 bases, with 13 bases between. The CDR3 sequence is 16 residues long.